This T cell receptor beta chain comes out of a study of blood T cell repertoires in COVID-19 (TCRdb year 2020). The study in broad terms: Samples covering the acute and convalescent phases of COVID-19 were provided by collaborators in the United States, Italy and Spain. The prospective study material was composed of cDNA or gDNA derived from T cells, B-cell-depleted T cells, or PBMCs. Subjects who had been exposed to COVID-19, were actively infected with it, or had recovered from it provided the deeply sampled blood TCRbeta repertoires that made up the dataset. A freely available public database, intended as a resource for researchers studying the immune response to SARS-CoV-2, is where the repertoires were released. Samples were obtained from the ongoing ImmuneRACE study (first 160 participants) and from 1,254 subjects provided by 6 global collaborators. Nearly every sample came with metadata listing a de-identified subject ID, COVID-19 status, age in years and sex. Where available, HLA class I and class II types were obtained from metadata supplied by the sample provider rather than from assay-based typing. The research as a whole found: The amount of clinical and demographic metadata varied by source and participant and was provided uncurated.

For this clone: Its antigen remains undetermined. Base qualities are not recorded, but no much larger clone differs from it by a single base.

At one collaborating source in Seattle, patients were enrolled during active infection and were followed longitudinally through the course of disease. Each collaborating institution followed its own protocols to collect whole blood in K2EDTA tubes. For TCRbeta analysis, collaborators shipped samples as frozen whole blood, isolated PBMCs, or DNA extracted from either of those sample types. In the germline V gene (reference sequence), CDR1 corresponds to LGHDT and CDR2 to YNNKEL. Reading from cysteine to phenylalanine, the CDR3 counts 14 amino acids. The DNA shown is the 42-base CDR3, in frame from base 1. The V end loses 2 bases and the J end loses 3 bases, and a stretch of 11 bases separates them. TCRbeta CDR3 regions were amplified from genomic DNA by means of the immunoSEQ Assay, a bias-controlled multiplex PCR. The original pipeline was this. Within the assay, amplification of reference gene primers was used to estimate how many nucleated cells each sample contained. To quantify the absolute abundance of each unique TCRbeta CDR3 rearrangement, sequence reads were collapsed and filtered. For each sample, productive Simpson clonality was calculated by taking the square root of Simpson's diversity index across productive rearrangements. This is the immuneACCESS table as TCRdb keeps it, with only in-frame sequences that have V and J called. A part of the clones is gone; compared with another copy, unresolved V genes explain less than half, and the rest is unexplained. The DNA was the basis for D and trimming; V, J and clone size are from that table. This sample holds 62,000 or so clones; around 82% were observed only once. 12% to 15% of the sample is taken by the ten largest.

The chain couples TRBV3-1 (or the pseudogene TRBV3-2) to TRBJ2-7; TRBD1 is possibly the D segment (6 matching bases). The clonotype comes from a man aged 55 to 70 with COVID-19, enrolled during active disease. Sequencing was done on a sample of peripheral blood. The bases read TGTGCCAGCAGCCAATGGCAGGGGAACTACGAGCAGTACTTC. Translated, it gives CASSQWQGNYEQYF.